This T cell receptor (beta chain) was profiled in a study of CD8 T cells in ankylosing spondylitis. Regarding the study as a whole: What seemed typical of ankylosing spondylitis blood was a TCR beta motif built from several highly homologous variants. Researchers reportedly found disease-linked clones significantly enriched in matched ankylosing spondylitis synovial fluid.

Losses at the gene ends were 8 bases for V and 7 bases for J; bases not matched to a gene: 9. The germline V gene encodes CDR1 SGHNT and CDR2 YENEEA. This CDR3 is built from 14 residues. There are a few counts of this clonotype. Its antigen is not known. A single record per CDR3 protein comes from TCRdb applying MiXCR to the 5' RACE reads. The sample lists 150,000 to 200,000 distinct CDR3 sequences, approximately 13% occurring once. Specimen: blood, either unsorted or a sorted T cell fraction (not recorded which). This rearrangement joins TRBV11-3 to TRBJ2-1; 9 positions match TRBD2. The clonotype was recovered from a female donor with ankylosing spondylitis or in good health (not recorded which). CDR3 DNA: TGTGCCAGCGAGGCGGGAGGGCCGGGGAATGAGCAGTTCTTC. It is translated as CASEAGGPGNEQFF.